This note documents a single T cell receptor (beta chain) sequence. An end of the junction does not agree with germline; a read error may underlie this. This entry belongs to a study of blood T cells in healthy people across ages. Peripheral blood, about 10 milliliters per donor, was collected. Each sample used at least 6 million PBMCs. Sample-barcoded 5' priming and a J-beta primer mix drove a second PCR of roughly 7 to 11 cycles. Each CDR3 protein is one row after TCRdb ran MiXCR on the 5' RACE reads. The sample includes under 1,000,000 distinct CDR3 sequences, around 50% of them seen just once. CDR1 MNHEY and CDR2 SMNVEV come from the germline V gene (reference sequence). CDR3 length: 15 residues.

The chain is built from TRBV27 and TRBJ2-7; a weak D match, TRBD1 (5 bases). This sequence was found in an elderly man in good health. The sequencing input was blood. This CDR3 reads CASSSYYQGSHERYF. In nucleotides, the CDR3 is TGTGCCAGCAGTTCCTATTACCAGGGCTCCCACGAGCGGTACTTC.